The source of this TCR beta chain is a study of shared clonotypes between healthy human individuals. As for the study in general: For every donor, three CD4 naive, three CD4 memory, two CD8 naive and one CD8 memory plates were used.

Sequencing used immunoSEQ multiplex PCR; TCRdb keeps in-frame clones, though not all of them. The profile shows roughly 1,100,000 clones, more than 60% of them singletons. Sequencing input: memory CD4+ T cells sorted from blood. The subset: CD45RA-negative fraction. The TCR was taken from a young man in good health.

The CDR3 sequence: CATSRDWAGDYGYTF. The DNA of the CDR3 is TGTGCCACCAGCAGAGATTGGGCAGGGGATTATGGCTACACCTTC. The chain combines TRBV15 with TRBJ1-2; possible D gene TRBD1, 6 bases. The germline V and J ends were trimmed by 0 bases and 5 bases, with 13 bases remaining between them. The CDR3 has 15 amino acids. In germline, CDR1 is LNHNV, CDR2 YYDKDF (reference sequence).